These 26 T cell receptor beta chains were sequenced from one sample in a study of vaccination and CD4 T cells after COVID-19. Treatment defined: approximately 11-day PBMC culture with coronavirus spike peptide pools or control peptides (ViraFEST assay). The antigens of these receptors remain unknown. At the Johns Hopkins FTIC core, DNA taken from cultured CD4+ T cells was sequenced by way of the Oncomine TCR Beta short-read assay. TCRdb fed the PCR reads into MiXCR, producing one record per CDR3 protein. The sample consists of about 20,000 distinct CDR3 sequences, around 60% of them appearing once. The source was CD4+ T cells from blood, cultured in vitro, collected after SARS-CoV-2 vaccination. All receptors come from a human donor who had recovered from COVID-19.

The chain employs TRBV7-9 and TRBJ1-1; TRBD1 matches at 10 bases. CDR1 and CDR2 (germline): SEHNR, FQNEAQ (reference sequence). The CDR3 is 16 amino acids. J was trimmed by 3 bases and V by 5 bases; bases with no gene match: 9. DNA for the CDR3: TGTGCCAGCAGCCCATGGGTTGGGACAGGGGACACTGAAGCTTTCTTT. It encodes CASSPWVGTGDTEAFF.

The CDR3 reads CASRASGGWDTQYF. CDR3 in DNA: TGTGCCAGCAGGGCTAGCGGGGGGTGGGATACGCAGTATTTT. V is TRBV6-1 and J is TRBJ2-3; 11 bases align to TRBD2. The CDR3 length is 14 residues. V gave up 6 bases and J gave up 6 bases; unmatched junction bases: 5. Germline CDR1 MNHNS, CDR2 SASEGT.

CDR3 in DNA: TGTGCCAGCAGCCCTGGAGCGGGTGGACAGGTCACCTACGAGCAGTACTTC. This encodes CASSPGAGGQVTYEQYF. The rearrangement joins TRBV11-3 to TRBJ2-7; D perhaps matches TRBD1 (7 bases). Germline CDR1 reads SGHNT; CDR2 reads YENEEA. CDR3 length: 17 amino acids. Trimming removed 5 bases from V and 2 bases from J, with 22 bases in between.

The chain uses TRBV20-1 and TRBJ2-1, with TRBD2 matching over 10 bases. With V trimmed by 0 bases and J by 2 bases, 10 bases remained unmatched. This CDR3 is built from 18 residues. Germline lookup yields CDR1 DFQATT and CDR2 SNEGSKA (reference sequence). The CDR3: CSARDEGRLAGTYNEQFF. In DNA form, the CDR3 reads TGCAGTGCTAGAGATGAGGGGAGACTAGCGGGTACCTACAATGAGCAGTTCTTC.

This chain uses TRBV5-1 with TRBJ1-5; D might be TRBD1 (5 bases). V lost 0 bases and J 4 bases, leaving 8 bases between the germline ends. This CDR3 has 14 residues. Germline lookup yields CDR1 SGHRS and CDR2 YFSETQ. CDR3 DNA sequence: TGCGCCAGCAGCTTGGAAGGGGTGAATCAGCCCCAGCATTTT. Its protein product is CASSLEGVNQPQHF.

The J gene is TRBJ1-1, the V gene TRBV3-1; unclear D gene. V was trimmed by 4 bases and J by 7 bases, leaving 10 bases between them. The CDR3 runs 12 residues. Germline lookup yields CDR1 LGHDT and CDR2 YNNKEL (reference sequence). The CDR3 DNA sequence: TGTGCCAGCAGCCCCCGGGCAGTTGAAGCTTTCTTT. This codes for CASSPRAVEAFF.

This chain connects TRBV29-1 to TRBJ2-7, with 11 bases fitting TRBD1. V shed 7 bases and J 3 bases; nucleotides not matched to a gene: 5. Germline CDR1 reads SQVTM; CDR2 reads ANQGSEA. The CDR3 is 13 residues long. The CDR3 DNA follows: TGCAGCGCGAGGACAGGGGGCTTCTACGAGCAGTACTTC. Translation gives CSARTGGFYEQYF.

The chain has TRBV18 and TRBJ1-1; a weak D match, TRBD1 (6 bases). Trimming cost V 2 bases and J 4 bases, with 23 bases left between them. Per germline, CDR1 KGHSH and CDR2 LQKENI. The CDR3 totals 18 residues. DNA for the CDR3: TGTGCCAGCTCACCAGGTATGGTAAGGACAGCCCTCCCCACTGAAGCTTTCTTT. Translating it yields CASSPGMVRTALPTEAFF.

Comment on this clonotype: At one end, the junction sequence differs from germline, possibly due to a read error. The CDR3, as DNA: TGTGCCATCAGTGACCCGGGACTAGCGGCGAACACCGGGGAGCTGTTTTTT. Translation gives CAISDPGLAANTGELFF. The chain joins TRBV6-1 to TRBJ2-2, with 11 positions matching TRBD2. Per the germline V gene, CDR1 is MNHNS and CDR2 is SASEGT. The CDR3 sequence is 17 residues long.

CDR3 sequence: CATSGPPRGGAFEQFF. CDR3 DNA sequence: TGTGCCACCAGCGGACCTCCGCGTGGGGGGGCTTTTGAGCAGTTCTTC. The chain recombines TRBV15 with TRBJ2-1; D is perhaps TRBD2 (7 bases). V lost 5 bases to trimming and J lost 9 bases, with 23 bases between them. Per germline, CDR1 LNHNV and CDR2 YYDKDF (reference sequence). The CDR3 runs 16 residues.

The V call is TRBV7-2, the J call TRBJ2-5; 7 bases are a match to TRBD1. CDR1 and CDR2 from the germline V gene are SGHTA and FQGNSA. J gave up 5 bases and V 4 bases, and 7 bases lay outside the gene matches. The CDR3 spans 14 residues. The CDR3 spells CASSSWTGRETQYF. DNA for the CDR3: TGTGCCAGCAGCTCGTGGACAGGACGGGAGACCCAGTACTTC.

This clonotype has a handful of counts. The chain uses TRBV4-1 and TRBJ1-5, with D possibly TRBD1 on 6 matching bases. The germline gives CDR1 MGHRA, CDR2 YSYEKL. The CDR3 length is 13 residues. Trimming took off 4 bases at V and 5 bases at J, with 9 bases between the two ends. The CDR3 DNA reads TGCGCCAGCAGCCCAGCAGGGGATCAGCCCCAGCATTTT. Protein product: CASSPAGDQPQHF.

The CDR3: CASSEDVWSGYTF. The CDR3, as DNA: TGTGCCAGCAGTGAAGATGTGTGGTCTGGCTACACCTTC. The rearrangement links TRBV6-1 to TRBJ1-2; no clear D gene. Trimming took off 1 base at V and 7 bases at J, with 10 bases between the two ends. The V gene's germline CDR1 is MNHNS and CDR2 SASEGT. This CDR3 comprises 13 residues.

V usage is TRBV4-2 and J usage is TRBJ1-2; the D is unclear. Germline CDR1 reads LGHNA; CDR2 reads YNFKEQ. V was cut by 4 bases and J by 2 bases, with 11 bases left in between. The CDR3 consists of 14 residues. CDR3 nucleotides: TGTGCCAGCAGCCCGCTTGAGGGAAACTATGGCTACACCTTC. Its translation: CASSPLEGNYGYTF.

This sequence joins TRBV6-2 or TRBV6-3 and TRBJ1-5, with D unresolved. The CDR3 is made up of 18 amino acids. The germline V gene encodes CDR1 MNHEY and CDR2 SVGEGT. The germline V and J ends were trimmed by 5 bases and 0 bases, with 20 bases remaining between them. The chain's CDR3 is CASSGTLSGIHSNQPQHF. In DNA, the CDR3 is TGTGCCAGCAGTGGTACCCTATCCGGAATACATAGCAATCAGCCCCAGCATTTT.

The chain employs TRBV12-3 or TRBV12-4 and TRBJ2-3; 12 bases match TRBD2. Unmatched junction bases numbered 9, after V lost 6 bases and J lost 8 bases. The CDR3 covers 15 residues. The DNA for the CDR3 is TGTGCCAGCAGGCCTAGCGGGGGGGCGGGTGGTACGCAGTATTTT. Amino acids: CASRPSGGAGGTQYF.

The V and J genes are TRBV6-2 or TRBV6-3 and TRBJ2-1; D is unresolved. This CDR3 has 13 amino acids. Germline V gene lookup returns CDR1 MNHEY and CDR2 SVGEGT. Trimming took off 9 bases at V and 9 bases at J, with 18 bases between the two ends. DNA for the CDR3: TGTGCCAGTTCTCGTCCCCACGTTTCTGAGCAGTTCTTC. It codes for CASSRPHVSEQFF.

The chain employs TRBV6-5 and TRBJ2-1, with D tentatively TRBD2 (6 bases). Trimming took off 3 bases at V and 6 bases at J, with 9 bases between the two ends. This CDR3 region has 13 residues. Looked up from germline, CDR1 is MNHEY and CDR2 is SVGAGI. The CDR3 bases are TGTGCCAGCAGTTATGGAGGGTTCAATGAGCAGTTCTTC. Protein: CASSYGGFNEQFF.

The chain has TRBV7-6 and TRBJ2-5; 10 nucleotides match TRBD2. The V and J ends lost 3 bases and 4 bases, in that order; junction bases with no gene match: 14. CDR3 length: 18 amino acids. Per the germline V gene, CDR1 is SGHVS and CDR2 is FNYEAQ. The CDR3 region has the DNA TGTGCCAGCAGCTTGGGATCTAGCGGGGGCTCCTTCGGAGAGACCCAGTACTTC. This encodes CASSLGSSGGSFGETQYF.

The CDR3 DNA sequence: TGTGCCAGCAGATCGGGGGGGCCGTACACTGAAGCTTTCTTT. It translates to CASRSGGPYTEAFF. The rearrangement joins TRBV6-1 to TRBJ1-1, with D perhaps matching TRBD1 (6 bases). Germline V gene data show CDR1 as MNHNS and CDR2 as SASEGT. Trimming cost V 6 bases and J 3 bases, with 14 bases left between them. The CDR3 totals 14 residues.

V is TRBV6-1 and J is TRBJ2-2, with 11 nucleotides matching TRBD2. CDR1 and CDR2 from the germline V gene are MNHNS and SASEGT. This CDR3 is built from 14 residues. Trimming took 8 bases from V and 5 from J; bases not matched to a gene: 4. The CDR3 loop reads CASGLAGGTGELFF. The CDR3 coding sequence is TGTGCCAGCGGATTAGCGGGAGGGACCGGGGAGCTGTTTTTT.

The rearrangement uses TRBV6-1 and TRBJ1-2; D is possibly TRBD1 (5 bases). This CDR3 is 14 amino acids long. V was cut by 3 bases and J by 4 bases, with 12 bases left in between. CDR1 is MNHNS, CDR2 SASEGT, per germline. DNA for the CDR3: TGTGCCAGCAGTGAGGAAGGGGTCCTCTATGGCTACACCTTC. It translates to CASSEEGVLYGYTF.

The chain has TRBV15 and TRBJ2-7; D may be TRBD1 (5 bases). Germline CDR1 and CDR2: LNHNV and YYDKDF (reference sequence). V lost 1 base and J 4 bases, leaving 14 bases between the germline ends. The CDR3 is made up of 15 amino acids. The CDR3 sequence is CATSRGGSGLYEQYF. For the CDR3, the DNA is TGTGCCACCAGCAGAGGGGGCTCGGGTCTATACGAGCAGTACTTC.

Note on this clonotype: An end of the junction does not agree with germline; a read error may underlie this. J is TRBJ2-1 and V is TRBV5-6; perhaps TRBD2 as D (5 bases). This CDR3 has 16 amino acids. From germline, CDR1 is SGHDT and CDR2 YYEEEE. CDR3 loop: CASSLEGGFSYSEQFF. DNA of the CDR3: TGTGCCAGCAGCTTGGAAGGCGGGTTCTCCTACAGTGAGCAGTTCTTC.

Worth noting for this clonotype: Compared with germline, one end of the junction differs, possibly owing to a read error. The V call is TRBV7-2, the J call TRBJ1-2; tentative D call: TRBD1 (6 bases). The germline CDR1 and CDR2 sequences are SGHTA and FQGNSA. This CDR3 contains 15 residues. The CDR3 bases are TGCGCCAGCAGCCAGGAAAATCAGGGGTCCCTTCCCTACACCTTC. As protein: CASSQENQGSLPYTF.

The V call is TRBV5-1, the J call TRBJ1-2; TRBD1 matches at 9 bases. The CDR3 is 14 residues long. The V and J ends lost 4 bases and 2 bases, in that order; junction bases with no gene match: 3. Looked up from germline, CDR1 is SGHRS and CDR2 is YFSETQ. The CDR3 here is CASSIGQGNYGYTF. The CDR3 region has the DNA TGCGCCAGCAGCATCGGACAGGGGAACTATGGCTACACCTTC.